These 28 T cell receptor beta chains were sequenced from one sample in a study of technical replicates of blood from several donors. The assay was immunoSEQ multiplex PCR, and TCRdb's table has in-frame clones only and misses some. The sample records 65,000 to 80,000 clones, 95% to 98% being singletons. The specimen was T cells isolated from PBMCs. These receptors were collected from a human donor in good health.

The CDR3 DNA is TGTGCCAGCAGTCCACTAGCGAACACCGGGGAGCTGTTTTTT. Its protein product is CASSPLANTGELFF. This rearrangement joins TRBV28 to TRBJ2-2; D is possibly TRBD2 (5 bases). The germline V gene encodes CDR1 MDHEN and CDR2 SYDVKM. This CDR3 contains 14 residues. V was pared by 5 bases and J by 0 bases, with 7 bases between.

The chain employs TRBV29-1 and TRBJ2-5; a weak D match, TRBD1 (6 bases). This CDR3 region has 11 residues. Germline values: CDR1 SQVTM, CDR2 ANQGSEA. Trimming removed 4 bases at V and 5 bases at J, with 8 bases between. CDR3: CSVVTGETQYF. CDR3 sequence (DNA): TGCAGCGTTGTCACAGGGGAGACCCAGTACTTC.

This clone was observed a single time. This chain connects TRBV7-8 to TRBJ1-3, with a weak D call TRBD1 (5 bases). The CDR3 has 16 amino acids. Germline CDR1 is SGHVS and CDR2 is FQNEAQ. Trimming removed 4 bases from V and 1 base from J, with 14 bases in between. CDR3 loop: CASSYLRGLSGNTIYF. CDR3 coding DNA: TGTGCCAGCAGCTACCTCCGGGGGTTGTCTGGAAACACCATATATTTT.

V and J are TRBV28 and TRBJ1-1; 10 bases match TRBD1. Germline CDR1 reads MDHEN; CDR2 reads SYDVKM. CDR3 size: 15 residues. V trimming: 2 bases; J trimming: 4 bases; junction bases outside the gene matches: 4. CDR3 sequence (DNA): TGTGCCAGCAGTTTAGGGACAGGGGTGTTCACTGAAGCTTTCTTT. Its translation is CASSLGTGVFTEAFF.

The rearrangement uses TRBV7-9 and TRBJ2-5; 12 bases line up with TRBD2. The germline V gene has CDR1 SEHNR and CDR2 FQNEAQ (reference sequence). Losses at the gene ends were 5 bases for V and 4 bases for J; bases not matched to a gene: 5. The CDR3 runs to 15 residues. Written as DNA, the CDR3 is TGTGCCAGCAGCCGAGTACTAGCGGGAGGAGAGACCCAGTACTTC. Protein: CASSRVLAGGETQYF.

The CDR3 DNA is TGTGCCAGCTCAATCCTGGGGCGGACTGAAGCTTTCTTT. Encoded protein: CASSILGRTEAFF. The rearrangement joins TRBV27 to TRBJ1-1, with D maybe TRBD1 (5 bases). Deletions cut 8 bases from V and 5 bases from J, with 15 bases between. CDR1 is MNHEY, CDR2 SMNVEV, per germline (reference sequence). The CDR3 extends over 13 amino acids.

This chain joins TRBV15 and TRBJ2-7; 9 bases fit TRBD1. Trimming cost V 0 bases and J 3 bases; bases outside gene matches: 3. The length of the CDR3 is 15 residues. Germline V gene data show CDR1 as LNHNV and CDR2 as YYDKDF (reference sequence). The CDR3 region is CATSRDGTGSYEQYF. In DNA, the CDR3 is TGTGCCACCAGCAGAGACGGGACAGGGAGCTACGAGCAGTACTTC.

DNA of the CDR3: TGTGCCAGCAGTTTATCGCGAGCGGGAGAAGAGGGTACGCAGTATTTT. It codes for CASSLSRAGEEGTQYF. The chain has TRBV27 and TRBJ2-3; 8 nucleotides agree with TRBD2. The CDR3 sequence is 16 residues long. With 0 bases clipped from V and 8 bases from J, the junction kept 10 bases outside the gene matches. CDR1 is MNHEY, CDR2 SMNVEV, per germline (reference sequence).

V gene TRBV14 combines with J gene TRBJ2-1; D is unclear. V was cut by 0 bases and J by 4 bases, with 13 bases left in between. The CDR3 extends over 16 amino acids. From germline, CDR1 is SGHDN and CDR2 FVKESK. The CDR3 bases are TGTGCCAGCAGCCAAGACGACGGGTGGGTTTACAATGAGCAGTTCTTC. Protein: CASSQDDGWVYNEQFF.

The chain carries TRBV11-2 and TRBJ1-2, with 7 bases matching TRBD1. The junction had 11 bases not matched to a gene; V was cut back by 5 bases and J by 8 bases. The CDR3 spans 14 residues. Germline V gene data show CDR1 as SGHAT and CDR2 as FQNNGV. The CDR3, as DNA: TGTGCCAGCAGCGACGACAGGGAAATAAGCGGCTACACCTTC. Its translation: CASSDDREISGYTF.

The chain employs TRBV14 and TRBJ1-2; D remains unclear. Germline V lookup: CDR1 SGHDN, CDR2 FVKESK. The CDR3 contains 13 residues. V gave up 0 bases and J gave up 6 bases, with 8 bases separating them. The CDR3 DNA reads TGTGCCAGCAGCCAAGAAGCGTTCCATGGCTACACCTTC. Its protein product is CASSQEAFHGYTF. The whole variable domain, filled in from reference TRBV14 and TRBJ1-2, reads EAGVTQFPSHSVIEKGQTVTLRCDPISGHDNLYWYRRVMGKEIKFLLHFVKESKQDESGMPNNRFLAERTGGTYSTLKVQPAELEDSGVYFCASSQEAFHGYTFGSGTRLTVV.

The genes are TRBV13 and TRBJ2-1; D gene uncertain. The germline V gene encodes CDR1 PRHDT and CDR2 FYEKMQ (reference sequence). Trimming pared 1 base from V and 6 bases from J, leaving 7 bases between. The CDR3 has 13 amino acids. The CDR3 protein is CASSLEEFNEQFF. The CDR3 coding sequence is TGTGCCAGCAGCTTAGAGGAGTTCAATGAGCAGTTCTTC.

J is TRBJ2-1 and V is TRBV10-3; perhaps TRBD2 as D (5 bases). The V end was cut by 8 bases, the J end by 9 bases, with 8 bases between. This CDR3 spans 10 amino acids. Germline V CDR1 and CDR2: ENHRY, SYGVKD. This CDR3 is CAIGGSEQFF. The CDR3 DNA sequence: TGTGCCATCGGCGGGTCTGAGCAGTTCTTC.

The chain carries TRBV28 and TRBJ2-6; TRBD1 aligns across 10 bases. With 8 bases clipped from V and 4 bases from J, the junction kept 5 bases outside the gene matches. Germline CDR1 and CDR2: MDHEN and SYDVKM. The CDR3 has 15 residues. The CDR3 bases are TGTGCCAGCCGGGACAGGGGAAACGGGGCCAACGTCCTGACTTTC. Protein product: CASRDRGNGANVLTF.

This clone was observed a single time. The chain uses TRBV13 and TRBJ1-1, with 7 bases aligning to TRBD1. Germline V gives CDR1 PRHDT, CDR2 FYEKMQ (reference sequence). J gave up 1 base and V 1 base, and 6 bases lay outside the gene matches. The CDR3 runs 16 residues. CDR3 coding DNA: TGTGCCAGCAGCTTAGCTACAGGGGATAAGAACACTGAAGCTTTCTTT. Translated, it gives CASSLATGDKNTEAFF.

The gene calls are TRBV7-6 and TRBJ1-2; 9 nucleotides align to TRBD1. Per the germline V gene, CDR1 is SGHVS and CDR2 is FNYEAQ. V was pared by 4 bases and J by 3 bases, with 21 bases of the junction left unmatched. The CDR3 is 20 amino acids. DNA for the CDR3: TGTGCCAGCAGCTCAGGCGGGGTGGGACAGGGTGGCCGCCTGGACTATGGCTACACCTTC. Amino acid sequence: CASSSGGVGQGGRLDYGYTF.

The chain links TRBV13 to TRBJ2-2, with D unresolved. The CDR3 length is 12 residues. Looked up from germline, CDR1 is PRHDT and CDR2 is FYEKMQ (reference sequence). Trimming cost V 6 bases and J 3 bases, with 5 bases left between them. CDR3 sequence reads: CASRYYTGELFF. CDR3 nucleotides: TGTGCCAGCAGATATTACACCGGGGAGCTGTTTTTT.

The V and J genes are TRBV7-9 and TRBJ1-1; 8 positions agree with TRBD1. Germline lookup yields CDR1 SEHNR and CDR2 FQNEAQ (reference sequence). Unmatched junction bases numbered 0, after V lost 1 base and J lost 5 bases. The CDR3 consists of 13 residues. CDR3: CASSLGQGTEAFF. The CDR3, as DNA: TGTGCCAGCAGCTTAGGACAGGGGACTGAAGCTTTCTTT.

The rearrangement uses TRBV6-5 and TRBJ1-1; D unresolved. V lost 0 bases and J 1 base, leaving 6 bases between the germline ends. Per germline, CDR1 MNHEY and CDR2 SVGAGI. This CDR3 spans 14 amino acids. This CDR3 reads CASSYSLGNTEAFF. The CDR3 DNA is TGTGCCAGCAGTTACTCCCTCGGGAACACTGAAGCTTTCTTT.

A single count supports this clone. This chain joins TRBV11-1 and TRBJ2-1, with TRBD2 matching over 13 bases. Germline assignment: CDR1 SGHAT and CDR2 FQDESV (reference sequence). Trimming removed 6 bases from V and 7 bases from J; junction bases left unmatched: 6. This CDR3 is 15 amino acids long. The CDR3 DNA is TGTGCCAGCAGTACCGGGACTAGCGGGAAGAATGAGCAGTTCTTC. It translates to CASSTGTSGKNEQFF.

The chain is built from TRBV10-3 and TRBJ2-5; 8 bases agree with TRBD1. CDR1 and CDR2 from the germline V gene are ENHRY and SYGVKD. This CDR3 spans 16 amino acids. The trim removed 2 bases at V and 1 base at J, leaving 6 bases unmatched. CDR3: CAISEAGTGFQETQYF. The CDR3 bases are TGTGCCATCAGTGAGGCCGGGACAGGCTTCCAAGAGACCCAGTACTTC.

The rearrangement uses TRBV25-1 and TRBJ2-2; weak D call: TRBD1 (6 bases). The germline V gene has CDR1 MGHDK and CDR2 SYGVNS. The CDR3 covers 15 residues. Trimming stripped 8 bases from V and 3 bases from J, with 16 bases between. This chain's CDR3 is CASRSIGQYTGELFF. The CDR3 DNA sequence: TGTGCCAGCCGCTCGATAGGACAGTACACCGGGGAGCTGTTTTTT.

The chain uses TRBV12-5 and TRBJ2-3; D is perhaps TRBD2 (5 bases). Per germline, CDR1 LGHNT and CDR2 FRNRAP. V gave up 7 bases and J gave up 6 bases, with 20 bases separating them. CDR3 length equals 15 residues. This chain's CDR3 is CASAKSPGGLDTQYF. For the CDR3, the DNA is TGTGCTAGTGCCAAATCGCCAGGAGGTTTGGATACGCAGTATTTT.

The chain employs TRBV6-1 and TRBJ2-6, with D perhaps matching TRBD2 (6 bases). The V and J ends lost 3 bases and 1 base respectively, with 16 bases between them. CDR1 and CDR2 (germline): MNHNS, SASEGT. The CDR3 is 18 amino acids. CDR3 DNA sequence: TGTGCCAGCAGTGATCCCTGGGGGGTTAGTTCTGGGGCCAACGTCCTGACTTTC. Its translation is CASSDPWGVSSGANVLTF.

The V and J genes are TRBV10-3 and TRBJ1-4; D remains unclear. Germline CDR1 ENHRY, CDR2 SYGVKD. V was trimmed by 3 bases and J by 6 bases, leaving 8 bases between them. The CDR3 length is 13 residues. CDR3 protein: CAISERGDEKLFF. The DNA of the CDR3 is TGTGCCATCAGTGAACGGGGAGATGAAAAACTGTTTTTT.

The CDR3 nucleotides are TGTGCCAGCTCACCACTCGAGCGGGAGACGTATGAGCAGTTCTTC. Translating it yields CASSPLERETYEQFF. The rearrangement uses TRBV18 and TRBJ2-1; 8 bases match TRBD2. Germline CDR1 reads KGHSH; CDR2 reads LQKENI. The CDR3 is 15 amino acids. With V trimmed by 1 base and J by 8 bases, 7 bases remained unmatched.

This chain uses TRBV4-3 with TRBJ2-1, with 9 nucleotides matching TRBD2. The CDR3 is 15 residues long. Germline V gives CDR1 LGHNA, CDR2 YSLEER. V shed 1 base, J shed 6 bases, and the junction held 4 bases outside the gene matches. The CDR3 region is CASSQGSGRGNEQFF. The DNA of the CDR3 is TGCGCCAGCAGCCAAGGTAGCGGGAGAGGCAATGAGCAGTTCTTC.

CDR3 residues: CASSLIEGGIQYF. The DNA for the CDR3 is TGTGCCAGCAGCTTAATTGAAGGCGGGATTCAGTACTTC. V and J are TRBV7-3 and TRBJ2-4; TRBD2 is a possible D gene (5 bases). The CDR3 is made up of 13 amino acids. The germline V and J ends were trimmed by 1 base and 10 bases, with 11 bases remaining between them. Germline V CDR1 and CDR2: SGHTA, FQGTGA.